This T cell receptor (beta chain) was identified in a study of Graves' ophthalmopathy and Graves' hyperthyroidism. This clonotype showed up many times. Its target is unknown. The germline V and J ends were trimmed by 5 bases and 4 bases, with 15 bases remaining between them. The CDR3 runs to 14 residues. Germline CDR1 and CDR2: MNHEY and SMNVEV (reference sequence). General study findings and limits: A model built from 13 signatures distinguished ophthalmopathy from stable hyperthyroidism with about 86% sensitivity and about 80% specificity. Blood repertoires reportedly contained most expanded thyroid clonotypes above 0.001 frequency.

Every ophthalmopathy donor presented moderate-to-severe activity, CAS ≥3, NOSPECS ≥4 and duration under 3 months. The TCR beta CDR3 regions underwent amplification from RNA transcripts. An initial RT-PCR round employing HTBI primers preceded a second-round multiplex PCR. TCRdb redid the calling of the multiplex PCR reads with MiXCR, one entry per CDR3 protein. The table lists about 200,000 distinct CDR3 sequences, roughly 29% of them singletons. The chain has TRBV27 and TRBJ2-7, with D possibly being TRBD1 (5 bases). The sequenced sample was peripheral blood. The receptor comes from a man in his forties or fifties with Graves' ophthalmopathy. The CDR3 coding sequence is TGTGCCAGCAGTAGCCGACAGAATCCTTACGAGCAGTACTTC. Protein product: CASSSRQNPYEQYF.